The sequence of this T cell receptor beta chain was determined in a study of a mutant IDH1 vaccine in newly diagnosed glioma. Background on the study: Treated patients were roughly 62% male, around 38% female, mean age approximately 40 years. Previous treatment comprised radiotherapy, temozolomide, or both, mostly both.

In regard to this clone: Its specificity is not known. An end of the junction does not agree with germline; a read error may underlie this.

The time point was: baseline, week 1 (first vaccination visit). The treatment was: pre-vaccination baseline after standard-of-care therapy. Here immunoSEQ multiplex PCR was the method, and the copy in TCRdb shows in-frame clones only, minus some. This table has tens of thousands of clones, around 79% appearing once. The CDR3 is 13 residues long. The germline gives CDR1 MNHNS, CDR2 SASEGT. Study-level results: Among top peripheral T cell clonotypes, changes seemed unrelated to pseudoprogression.

J is TRBJ1-5 and V is TRBV6-1; TRBD1 might be the D (6 bases). This TCR came from a man aged 40-49 years with glioma. Some clones in this sample may be carry-over from other donors' samples. The material was PBMCs, obtained from a glioma patient treated with radiotherapy, temozolomide or both. The CDR3 sequence is CASQTGLNRPQHF. The CDR3 DNA follows: TGTGCCAGCCAAACAGGGCTGAATCGGCCCCAGCATTTT.